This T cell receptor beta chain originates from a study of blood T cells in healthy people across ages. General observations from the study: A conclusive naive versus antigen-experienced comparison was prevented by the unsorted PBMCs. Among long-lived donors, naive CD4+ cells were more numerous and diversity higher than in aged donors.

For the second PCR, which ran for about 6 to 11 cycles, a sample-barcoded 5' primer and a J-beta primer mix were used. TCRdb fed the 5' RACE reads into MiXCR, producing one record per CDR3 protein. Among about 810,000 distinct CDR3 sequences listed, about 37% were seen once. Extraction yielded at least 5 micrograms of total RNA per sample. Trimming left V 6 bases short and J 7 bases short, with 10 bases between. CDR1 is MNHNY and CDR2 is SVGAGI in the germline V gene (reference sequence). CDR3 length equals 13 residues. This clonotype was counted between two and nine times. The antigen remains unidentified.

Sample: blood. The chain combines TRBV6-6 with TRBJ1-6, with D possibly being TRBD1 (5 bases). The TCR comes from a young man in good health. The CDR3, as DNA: TGTGCCAGCAGAGACGACAGCAATTCACCCCTCCACTTT. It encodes CASRDDSNSPLHF.